The clone carrying this TCR delta chain showed up just a few times. A far larger clone is a single base away, which makes a read error likely. The length of the CDR3 is 14 residues. The germline V gene encodes CDR1 GEAIGNYY and CDR2 EKD. TCRdb reanalyzed the RT-PCR reads using CATT. The data contain fewer than 2,000 delta-chain clones, about 1.5% of them singletons. The sample originates from a study of gamma-delta T cells after stem cell transplantation. The sample consisted of gamma-delta T cells. This receptor was obtained from a human donor. It is not recorded whose cells these are; they may come from a transplant donor. The V gene is TRDV2, the J gene TRDJ1; 10 bases fit TRDD3. The CDR3 DNA follows: TGTGCCCGTGAACTACTGGGGGATCCCGATAAACTCATCTTT. Amino acids: CARELLGDPDKLIF.